These 20 T cell receptor beta chains originate from one sample sequenced in a study of T cells in Graves' hyperthyroidism and ophthalmopathy. From RNA transcripts, TCR beta CDR3 regions were amplified. HTBI primers drove first-round RT-PCR of the TCR CDR3. TCRdb analysed the multiplex PCR reads with MiXCR anew, one entry per CDR3 protein. Here the sample spans approximately 430,000 distinct CDR3 sequences, around 16% being singletons. Input material: blood. All receptors come from a young woman with Graves' hyperthyroidism.

J is TRBJ2-2 and V is TRBV5-1; D unresolved. V was pared by 2 bases and J by 6 bases, with 8 bases between. Per germline, CDR1 SGHRS and CDR2 YFSETQ. The CDR3 has 13 residues. The CDR3 reads CASSFLRAGELFF. The CDR3 region has the DNA TGCGCCAGCAGCTTTTTAAGAGCCGGGGAGCTGTTTTTT.

Ten or more counts support this clonotype. This sequence joins TRBV5-1 and TRBJ1-6, with D maybe TRBD1 (5 bases). Germline V gives CDR1 SGHRS, CDR2 YFSETQ. The CDR3 covers 14 residues. The V end lost 4 bases, the J end lost 7 bases, and 12 bases lay between the germline ends. The CDR3 protein is CASSDQGSNSPLHF. DNA of the CDR3: TGCGCCAGCAGCGACCAGGGATCCAATTCACCCCTCCACTTT.

The V gene is TRBV20-1, the J gene TRBJ2-2; 7 bases fit TRBD1. The junction had 4 bases not matched to a gene; V was cut back by 5 bases and J by 1 base. This CDR3 region has 14 residues. CDR1 is DFQATT and CDR2 is SNEGSKA in the germline V gene (reference sequence). In DNA, the CDR3 is TGCAGTGCTTACCGACAGGGGAACACCGGGGAGCTGTTTTTT. It yields the protein CSAYRQGNTGELFF.

V and J are TRBV11-2 and TRBJ2-5; 8 bases align to TRBD2. This CDR3 has 18 amino acids. Germline V gene data show CDR1 as SGHAT and CDR2 as FQNNGV. V lost 4 bases to trimming and J lost 2 bases; unmatched junction nucleotides: 15. The CDR3 sequence: CASSSGGTVYGGQETQYF. The CDR3 nucleotides read TGTGCCAGCAGCTCGGGGGGGACGGTGTACGGGGGTCAAGAGACCCAGTACTTC.

There are many counts of this clonotype. J is TRBJ1-2 and V is TRBV28, with D tentatively TRBD1 (5 bases). The CDR3 has 16 residues. Deletions cut 7 bases from V and 0 bases from J, with 18 bases between. Germline V gene sequence: CDR1 MDHEN, CDR2 SYDVKM. The CDR3 sequence: CASTSAGSEANYGYTF. The DNA of the CDR3 is TGTGCCAGCACCTCGGCAGGGTCTGAAGCTAACTATGGCTACACCTTC.

The chain recombines TRBV20-1 with TRBJ2-2; D might be TRBD2 (7 bases). V lost 6 bases and J 6 bases, leaving 23 bases between the germline ends. Germline V lookup: CDR1 DFQATT, CDR2 SNEGSKA (reference sequence). The CDR3 has 16 amino acids. CDR3: CSAPRGAGSGPGELFF. CDR3 in DNA: TGCAGTGCCCCCCGGGGGGCGGGAAGTGGCCCCGGGGAGCTGTTTTTT.

This sequence joins TRBV12-3 or TRBV12-4 and TRBJ2-5; unclear D gene. The V and J ends lost 0 bases and 3 bases respectively, with 8 bases between them. The CDR3 extends over 14 amino acids. The CDR3 DNA follows: TGTGCCAGCAGTTTAGCTCAGTTAAAAGAGACCCAGTACTTC. It encodes CASSLAQLKETQYF.

This clonotype was seen repeatedly, ten times or more. This chain uses TRBV5-1 with TRBJ2-3; 11 positions agree with TRBD2. This CDR3 is built from 15 residues. V was clipped by 0 bases and J by 8 bases; unmatched bases: 5. The germline V gene has CDR1 SGHRS and CDR2 YFSETQ. CDR3 DNA sequence: TGCGCCAGCAGCTTGGAACTAGCGGGAGCAAGTACGCAGTATTTT. Its protein is CASSLELAGASTQYF. Variable domain in full (rest from reference TRBV5-1 and TRBJ2-3): KAGVTQTPRYLIKTRGQQVTLSCSPISGHRSVSWYQQTPGQGLQFLFEYFSETQRNKGNFPGRFSGRQFSNSRSEMNVSTLELGDSALYLCASSLELAGASTQYFGPGTRLTVL.

This chain links TRBV15 with TRBJ2-7, with 14 bases matching TRBD2. With V trimmed by 4 bases and J by 4 bases, 6 bases remained unmatched. This CDR3 spans 16 amino acids. Looked up from germline, CDR1 is LNHNV and CDR2 is YYDKDF (reference sequence). For the CDR3, the DNA is TGTGCCACCAGCAAAGGGACTAGCGGGAGCGGGTACGAGCAGTACTTC. This gives the protein CATSKGTSGSGYEQYF.

This clonotype was counted ten times or more. J is TRBJ1-3 and V is TRBV7-2, with 9 nucleotides matching TRBD1. The CDR3 extends over 17 amino acids. Trimming removed 3 bases from V and 0 bases from J; junction bases left unmatched: 6. CDR1 and CDR2 from the germline V gene are SGHTA and FQGNSA. The CDR3 nucleotides read TGTGCCAGCAGCTTCAAGACAGGGGGAGACTCTGGAAACACCATATATTTT. Its translation: CASSFKTGGDSGNTIYF.

In its sample, this clonotype was seen a few times. The rearrangement links TRBV25-1 to TRBJ2-6; 9 positions agree with TRBD1. CDR3 length: 17 residues. Germline V gives CDR1 MGHDK, CDR2 SYGVNS. J gave up 0 bases and V 4 bases, and 4 bases lay outside the gene matches. CDR3 residues: CASSGQGELSGANVLTF. The CDR3 DNA reads as TGTGCCAGCAGTGGACAGGGGGAGCTCTCTGGGGCCAACGTCCTGACTTTC.

This clonotype was picked up many times. The chain recombines TRBV11-2 with TRBJ1-6; D gene ambiguous. Germline CDR1 and CDR2: SGHAT and FQNNGV. The CDR3 is made up of 14 amino acids. V dropped 3 bases and J dropped 0 bases, with 3 bases sitting between them. Here the CDR3 reads CASSFYSYNSPLHF. Here the CDR3 DNA reads TGTGCCAGCAGCTTTTACTCCTATAATTCACCCCTCCACTTT.

This clonotype was found a few times. This chain uses TRBV20-1 with TRBJ2-3, with 7 bases matching TRBD1. The germline CDR1 and CDR2 sequences are DFQATT and SNEGSKA (reference sequence). This CDR3 is 16 amino acids long. Trimming cost V 2 bases and J 1 base; bases outside gene matches: 9. Written as DNA, the CDR3 is TGCAGTGCTAGACTTCCTCCTGACAGGGGCACAGATACGCAGTATTTT. Translation: CSARLPPDRGTDTQYF.

V gene TRBV13 combines with J gene TRBJ2-3; TRBD2 agrees at 11 bases. The CDR3 is 16 residues long. The V and J ends lost 5 bases and 6 bases, in that order; junction bases with no gene match: 10. Germline V CDR1 and CDR2: PRHDT, FYEKMQ (reference sequence). CDR3 protein: CASSPITSGGMDTQYF. Here the CDR3 DNA reads TGTGCCAGCAGCCCCATAACTAGCGGGGGAATGGATACGCAGTATTTT.

The chain recombines TRBV4-1 with TRBJ1-3; no clear D gene. Per the germline V gene, CDR1 is MGHRA and CDR2 is YSYEKL. This CDR3 is built from 15 residues. V was clipped by 0 bases and J by 1 base, with 7 bases between them. Here the CDR3 DNA reads TGCGCCAGCAGCCAAGAAGGTGGGTCTGGAAACACCATATATTTT. It codes for CASSQEGGSGNTIYF.

This clonotype came up a few times. The J gene is TRBJ2-7, the V gene TRBV7-3; TRBD2 matches at 7 bases. V lost 2 bases to trimming and J lost 6 bases; unmatched junction nucleotides: 13. The CDR3 consists of 16 residues. Germline lookup yields CDR1 SGHTA and CDR2 FQGTGA. The CDR3 sequence: CASSLGREGFEFEQYF. As DNA, the CDR3 is TGTGCCAGCAGCTTAGGCAGGGAGGGTTTTGAGTTCGAGCAGTACTTC.

This clonotype was seen ten or more times. J is TRBJ2-5 and V is TRBV2, with 11 bases lining up with TRBD1. The CDR3 extends over 14 amino acids. V shed 7 bases and J 5 bases; nucleotides not matched to a gene: 6. The germline V gene encodes CDR1 SNHLY and CDR2 FYNNEI. The CDR3 DNA reads as TGTGCCAGCAACGGACAGGGGGCTAGTGAGACCCAGTACTTC. Protein product: CASNGQGASETQYF.

In this sample, this clonotype turned up a few times. V gene TRBV20-1 combines with J gene TRBJ2-7; D uncertain. Germline-derived CDR1 and CDR2 are DFQATT and SNEGSKA (reference sequence). Between the trimmed V and J ends, which lost 6 bases and 2 bases, there was a span of 11 bases. The CDR3 extends over 12 amino acids. CDR3 sequence reads: CSAWTQTYEQYF. CDR3 nucleotide sequence: TGCAGTGCCTGGACGCAAACCTACGAGCAGTACTTC.

This clonotype has ten or more counts. The J gene is TRBJ2-1, the V gene TRBV11-1; TRBD2 aligns across 7 bases. Germline-derived CDR1 and CDR2 are SGHAT and FQDESV (reference sequence). The CDR3 is made up of 13 amino acids. J lost 0 bases, V lost 11 bases, and 4 bases had no gene match. CDR3 loop: CACPGGSYNEQFF. CDR3 bases: TGTGCCTGCCCGGGGGGCTCCTACAATGAGCAGTTCTTC.

This clonotype came up many times. The chain recombines TRBV29-1 with TRBJ2-5, with D hard to call. CDR3 length: 14 amino acids. Looked up from germline, CDR1 is SQVTM and CDR2 is ANQGSEA. V gave up 5 bases and J gave up 0 bases, with 13 bases separating them. The CDR3 region is CSVRSTVYQETQYF. The CDR3 nucleotides read TGCAGCGTTCGAAGTACTGTCTACCAAGAGACCCAGTACTTC.